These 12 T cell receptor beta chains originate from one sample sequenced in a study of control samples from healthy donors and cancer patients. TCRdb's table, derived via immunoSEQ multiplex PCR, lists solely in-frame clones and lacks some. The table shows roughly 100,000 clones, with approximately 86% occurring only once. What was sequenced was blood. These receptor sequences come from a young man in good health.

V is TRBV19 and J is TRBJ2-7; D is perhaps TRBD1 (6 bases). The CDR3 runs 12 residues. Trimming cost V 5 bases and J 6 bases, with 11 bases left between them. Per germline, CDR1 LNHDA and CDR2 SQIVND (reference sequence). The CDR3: CASSHQGSEQYF. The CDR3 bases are TGTGCCAGTAGTCACCAGGGGAGCGAGCAGTACTTC.

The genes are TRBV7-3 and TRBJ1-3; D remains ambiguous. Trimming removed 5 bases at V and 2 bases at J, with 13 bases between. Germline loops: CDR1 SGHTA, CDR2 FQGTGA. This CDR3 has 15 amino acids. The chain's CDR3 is CASSPYSGTGNTIYF. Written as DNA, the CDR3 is TGTGCCAGCAGCCCATACAGCGGAACTGGAAACACCATATATTTT.

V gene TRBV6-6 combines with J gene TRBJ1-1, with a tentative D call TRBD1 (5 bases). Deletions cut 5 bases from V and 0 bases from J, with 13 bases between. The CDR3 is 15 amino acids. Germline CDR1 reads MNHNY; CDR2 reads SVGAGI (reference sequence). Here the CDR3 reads CASSSPGQMNTEAFF. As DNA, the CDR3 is TGTGCCAGCAGTAGCCCGGGGCAGATGAACACTGAAGCTTTCTTT.

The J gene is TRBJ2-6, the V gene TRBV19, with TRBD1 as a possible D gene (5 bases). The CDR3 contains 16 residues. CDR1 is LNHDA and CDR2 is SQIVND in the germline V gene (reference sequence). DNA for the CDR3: TGTGCAGTGGGCCGGCGACAGTGCTCTGGGGCCAACGTCCTGACTTTC. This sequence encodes CAVGRRQCSGANVLTF. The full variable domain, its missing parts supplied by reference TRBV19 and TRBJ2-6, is DGGITQSPKYLFRKEGQNVTLSCEQNLNHDAMYWYRQDPGQGLRLIYYSQIVNDFQKGDIAEGYSVSREKKESFPLTVTSAQKNPTAFYLCAVGRRQCSGANVLTFGAGSRLTVL.

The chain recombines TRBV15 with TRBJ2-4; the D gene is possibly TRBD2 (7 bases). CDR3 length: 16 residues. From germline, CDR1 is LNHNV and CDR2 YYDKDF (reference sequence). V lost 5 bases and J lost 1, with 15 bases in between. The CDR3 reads CATSSAGDIAKNIQYF. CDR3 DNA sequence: TGTGCCACCAGCTCGGCGGGGGACATCGCCAAAAACATTCAGTACTTC.

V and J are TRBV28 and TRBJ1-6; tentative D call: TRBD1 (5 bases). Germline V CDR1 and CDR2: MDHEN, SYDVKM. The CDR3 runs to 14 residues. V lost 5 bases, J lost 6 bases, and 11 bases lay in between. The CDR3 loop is CASSKIRGNSPLHF. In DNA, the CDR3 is TGTGCCAGCAGTAAGATAAGGGGTAATTCACCCCTCCACTTT.

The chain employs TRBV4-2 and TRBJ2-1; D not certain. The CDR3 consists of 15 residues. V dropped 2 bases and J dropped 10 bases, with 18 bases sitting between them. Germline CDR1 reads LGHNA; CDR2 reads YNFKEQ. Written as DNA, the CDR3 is TGTGCCAGCAGCCAATTTTCAGTTTTCGGTCCAGAGCAGTTCTTC. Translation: CASSQFSVFGPEQFF.

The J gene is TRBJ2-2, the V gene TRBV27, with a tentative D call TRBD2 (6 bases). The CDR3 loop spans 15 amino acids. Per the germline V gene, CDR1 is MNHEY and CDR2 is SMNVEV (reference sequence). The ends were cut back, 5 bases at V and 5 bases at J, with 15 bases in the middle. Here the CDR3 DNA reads TGTGCCAGCAGTCCGATACTAGCCGGTACCGGGGAGCTGTTTTTT. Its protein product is CASSPILAGTGELFF.

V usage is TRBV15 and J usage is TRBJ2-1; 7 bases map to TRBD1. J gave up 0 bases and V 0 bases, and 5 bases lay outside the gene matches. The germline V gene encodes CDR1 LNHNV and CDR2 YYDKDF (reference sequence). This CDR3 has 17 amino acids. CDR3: CATSRDPQGLSYNEQFF. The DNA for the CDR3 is TGTGCCACCAGCAGAGACCCACAGGGGCTCTCCTACAATGAGCAGTTCTTC.

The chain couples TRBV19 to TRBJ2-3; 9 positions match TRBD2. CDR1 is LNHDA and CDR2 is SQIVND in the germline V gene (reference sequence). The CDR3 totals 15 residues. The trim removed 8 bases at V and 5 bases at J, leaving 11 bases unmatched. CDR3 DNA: TGTGCCAGTCGCGGGAGGGCCATGTCAATAGATACGCAGTATTTT. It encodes CASRGRAMSIDTQYF. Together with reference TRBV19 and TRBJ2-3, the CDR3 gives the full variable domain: DGGITQSPKYLFRKEGQNVTLSCEQNLNHDAMYWYRQDPGQGLRLIYYSQIVNDFQKGDIAEGYSVSREKKESFPLTVTSAQKNPTAFYLCASRGRAMSIDTQYFGPGTRLTVL.

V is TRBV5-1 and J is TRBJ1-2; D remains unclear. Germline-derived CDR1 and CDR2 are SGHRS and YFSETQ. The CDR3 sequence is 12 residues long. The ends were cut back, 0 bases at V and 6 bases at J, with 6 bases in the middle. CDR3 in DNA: TGCGCCAGCAGCTTGGTTCGGGATGGCTACACCTTC. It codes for CASSLVRDGYTF. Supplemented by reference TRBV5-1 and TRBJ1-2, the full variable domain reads KAGVTQTPRYLIKTRGQQVTLSCSPISGHRSVSWYQQTPGQGLQFLFEYFSETQRNKGNFPGRFSGRQFSNSRSEMNVSTLELGDSALYLCASSLVRDGYTFGSGTRLTVV.

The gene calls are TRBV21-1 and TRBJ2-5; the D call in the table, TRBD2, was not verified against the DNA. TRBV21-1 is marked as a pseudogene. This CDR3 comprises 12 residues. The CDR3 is CASRTNQETQYF. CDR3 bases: TGTGCCAGCAGGACTAACCAAGAGACCCAGTACTTC.